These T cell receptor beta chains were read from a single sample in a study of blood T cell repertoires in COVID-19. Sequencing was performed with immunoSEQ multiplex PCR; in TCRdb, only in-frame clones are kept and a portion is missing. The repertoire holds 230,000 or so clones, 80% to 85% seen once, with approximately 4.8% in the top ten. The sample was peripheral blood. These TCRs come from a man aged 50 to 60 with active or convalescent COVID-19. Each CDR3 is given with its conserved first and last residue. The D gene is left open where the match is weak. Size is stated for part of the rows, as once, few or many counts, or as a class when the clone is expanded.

CDR3nt: TGCGCCAGCAGCTCCCTGGGACAGGGCCCGAACACTGAAGCTTTCTTT
CDR3aa: CASSSLGQGPNTEAFF
d_gene: TRBD1
v_gene: TRBV5-1
abundance: .
j_gene: TRBJ1-1
len: 16

CDR3nt: TGTGCCCTGAGTCCCCCGGGAAGTAATTCACCCCTCCACTTT
CDR3aa: CALSPPGSNSPLHF
d_gene: .
v_gene: TRBV30
abundance: .
j_gene: TRBJ1-6
len: 14

CDR3nt: TGTGCCAGCTCCTCGCGGGGTGACACTGAAGCTTTCTTT
CDR3aa: CASSSRGDTEAFF
d_gene: .
v_gene: TRBV18
abundance: .
j_gene: TRBJ1-1
len: 13

CDR3nt: TGTGCCAGCAGTCTTGGACTAGCGGGGGGGCCGGAGTTCTTC
CDR3aa: CASSLGLAGGPEFF
d_gene: TRBD2
v_gene: TRBV3-1/TRBV3-2
abundance: once
j_gene: TRBJ2-1
len: 14

CDR3nt: TGTGCCAGCAGTACGAGCGAGGCTGGCTACACCTTC
CDR3aa: CASSTSEAGYTF
d_gene: .
v_gene: TRBV6-5
abundance: .
j_gene: TRBJ1-2
len: 12

CDR3nt: TGCAGCGTTGAAGACCCATCGGGTGAAGCTTTCTTT
CDR3aa: CSVEDPSGEAFF
d_gene: .
v_gene: TRBV29-1
abundance: .
j_gene: TRBJ1-1
len: 12

CDR3nt: TGTGCCAGTAGTCCTAGACTAGCGGGGGGGCCGGGCCAAGAGACCCAGTACTTC
CDR3aa: CASSPRLAGGPGQETQYF
d_gene: TRBD2
v_gene: TRBV19
abundance: .
j_gene: TRBJ2-5
len: 18

CDR3nt: TGTGCCAGCAGTTTATTTTTCGCGGGAGAGCAGTTCTTC
CDR3aa: CASSLFFAGEQFF
d_gene: .
v_gene: TRBV28
abundance: .
j_gene: TRBJ2-1
len: 13

CDR3nt: TGTGCCACAGCTAAGAGGCCGCTCGGCAATTCACCCCTCCACTTT
CDR3aa: CATAKRPLGNSPLHF
d_gene: .
v_gene: TRBV5-8
abundance: .
j_gene: TRBJ1-6
len: 15

CDR3nt: TGTGCCAGCAGTGCTCCCGGGACAGCGAACACCGGGGAGCTGTTTTTT
CDR3aa: CASSAPGTANTGELFF
d_gene: TRBD1
v_gene: TRBV2
abundance: .
j_gene: TRBJ2-2
len: 16

CDR3nt: TGTGCCAGCAGTACTGTCCGCGAGGGTGTCACCGGGGAGCTGTTTTTT
CDR3aa: CASSTVREGVTGELFF
d_gene: .
v_gene: TRBV5-6
abundance: .
j_gene: TRBJ2-2
len: 16

CDR3nt: TGCGCCAGCAGGACGGACAGTAACTATGGCTACACCTTC
CDR3aa: CASRTDSNYGYTF
d_gene: .
v_gene: TRBV5-1
abundance: once
j_gene: TRBJ1-2
len: 13

CDR3nt: TGCGCCAGCAGCTCCACCCTAGCGGGGGGTAGAAATGAGCAGTTCTTC
CDR3aa: CASSSTLAGGRNEQFF
d_gene: TRBD2
v_gene: TRBV5-1
abundance: .
j_gene: TRBJ2-1
len: 16

CDR3nt: TGTGCCAGCAGTCTCCCTTTGGGCGGGGGATCACCCCTCCACTTT
CDR3aa: CASSLPLGGGSPLHF
d_gene: .
v_gene: TRBV2
abundance: .
j_gene: TRBJ1-6
len: 15

CDR3nt: TGTGCCAGCAGCTTGGAGGGGCCCCAGGGTTCCAACTATGGCTACACCTTC
CDR3aa: CASSLEGPQGSNYGYTF
d_gene: .
v_gene: TRBV5-8
abundance: .
j_gene: TRBJ1-2
len: 17

CDR3nt: TGTGCCAGCAGCACACAGGGAGCGAACTATGGCTACACCTTC
CDR3aa: CASSTQGANYGYTF
d_gene: .
v_gene: TRBV27
abundance: .
j_gene: TRBJ1-2
len: 14

CDR3nt: TGTGCCTGGCTGCCTCCCGGTGGAAACACCATATATTTT
CDR3aa: CAWLPPGGNTIYF
d_gene: .
v_gene: TRBV30
abundance: .
j_gene: TRBJ1-3
len: 13

CDR3nt: TGTGCCAGCAGTGAGACAGGGATCGGCGAGCAGTACTTC
CDR3aa: CASSETGIGEQYF
d_gene: TRBD1
v_gene: TRBV6-2/TRBV6-3
abundance: .
j_gene: TRBJ2-7
len: 13

CDR3nt: TGTGCCAGCAGTCCAACAGGCATCTCTGGAAACACCATATATTTT
CDR3aa: CASSPTGISGNTIYF
d_gene: .
v_gene: TRBV2
abundance: .
j_gene: TRBJ1-3
len: 15

CDR3nt: TGTGCCAGCACAGGGTTGGCCGGCAATCAGCCCCAGCATTTT
CDR3aa: CASTGLAGNQPQHF
d_gene: .
v_gene: TRBV2
abundance: .
j_gene: TRBJ1-5
len: 14

CDR3nt: TGTGCCAGCAGGGAGCCGGCGGTGGGGGGTTGGGCTGAAGCTTTCTTT
CDR3aa: CASREPAVGGWAEAFF
d_gene: .
v_gene: TRBV2
abundance: few
j_gene: TRBJ1-1
len: 16

CDR3nt: TGTGCCAGCAAGGAGGGGGCAAGTGAAAAACTGTTTTTT
CDR3aa: CASKEGASEKLFF
d_gene: TRBD1
v_gene: TRBV2
abundance: .
j_gene: TRBJ1-4
len: 13

CDR3nt: TGTGCCAGTAGTTCGCTCGGGACAGACGGCGGAAACACCATATATTTT
CDR3aa: CASSSLGTDGGNTIYF
d_gene: TRBD1
v_gene: TRBV19
abundance: .
j_gene: TRBJ1-3
len: 16

CDR3nt: TGTGCCAGTAGTATAACCCAGGGCTATGAGCAGTTCTTC
CDR3aa: CASSITQGYEQFF
d_gene: .
v_gene: TRBV19
abundance: .
j_gene: TRBJ2-1
len: 13

CDR3nt: TGTGCCAGCAGCTTAGATTTGGCACCGGGAATGGTAAAACCCGGGGAGCTGTTTTTT
CDR3aa: CASSLDLAPGMVKPGELFF
d_gene: .
v_gene: TRBV11-2
abundance: .
j_gene: TRBJ2-2
len: 19

CDR3nt: TGTGCCAGCAGCCCTGGACAGGTCTACGAGCAGTACTTC
CDR3aa: CASSPGQVYEQYF
d_gene: TRBD1
v_gene: TRBV3-1/TRBV3-2
abundance: .
j_gene: TRBJ2-7
len: 13

CDR3nt: TGTGCCAGCAGTTACGTGGGGAGGAACACTGAAGCTTTCTTT
CDR3aa: CASSYVGRNTEAFF
d_gene: .
v_gene: TRBV6-5
abundance: .
j_gene: TRBJ1-1
len: 14

CDR3nt: TGTGCCAGCAGAAGGGACTCAGGGTACGAGCAGTACTTC
CDR3aa: CASRRDSGYEQYF
d_gene: .
v_gene: TRBV6-5
abundance: few
j_gene: TRBJ2-7
len: 13

CDR3nt: TGCGCCAGCCGGGGGGCTGGGTCCGAGCAGTACTTC
CDR3aa: CASRGAGSEQYF
d_gene: .
v_gene: TRBV5-1
abundance: .
j_gene: TRBJ2-7
len: 12

CDR3nt: TGTGCCAGCAGTCCTTCCCCGGAGACCCAGTACTTC
CDR3aa: CASSPSPETQYF
d_gene: .
v_gene: TRBV27
abundance: .
j_gene: TRBJ2-5
len: 12

CDR3nt: TGTGCCAGCAGCGTAGATGGCGGGGGGAAGCAGACCCAGTACTTC
CDR3aa: CASSVDGGGKQTQYF
d_gene: TRBD2
v_gene: TRBV9
abundance: few
j_gene: TRBJ2-5
len: 15

CDR3nt: TGTGCCAGCAGCGGGACTAGCGGGGGGAGGTTAAAGACCCAGTACTTC
CDR3aa: CASSGTSGGRLKTQYF
d_gene: TRBD2
v_gene: TRBV6-2/TRBV6-3
abundance: once
j_gene: TRBJ2-5
len: 16

CDR3nt: TGTGCCAGCAGCCCCCAGGCTTCCTATAATTCACCCCTCCACTTT
CDR3aa: CASSPQASYNSPLHF
d_gene: .
v_gene: TRBV7-3
abundance: .
j_gene: TRBJ1-6
len: 15

CDR3nt: TGCGCCAGCAGCTACTTGGGACTAGCGGGGTATGAGCAGTTCTTC
CDR3aa: CASSYLGLAGYEQFF
d_gene: TRBD2
v_gene: TRBV5-1
abundance: .
j_gene: TRBJ2-1
len: 15

CDR3nt: TGTGCCAGCAGCCAAGATCCCCAGGGCAATCAGCCCCAGCATTTT
CDR3aa: CASSQDPQGNQPQHF
d_gene: .
v_gene: TRBV4-2
abundance: .
j_gene: TRBJ1-5
len: 15

CDR3nt: TGTGCCAGCAGTTTCGGAGGGGAGGAAAAACTGTTTTTT
CDR3aa: CASSFGGEEKLFF
d_gene: .
v_gene: TRBV27
abundance: .
j_gene: TRBJ1-4
len: 13

CDR3nt: TGTGCCAGCAGCTTAAGCTCCCGCGGCGAGCAGTACTTC
CDR3aa: CASSLSSRGEQYF
d_gene: .
v_gene: TRBV11-3
abundance: .
j_gene: TRBJ2-7
len: 13

CDR3nt: TGTGCCTGGGTTCCGGGACAGGCCTACGAGCAGTACTTC
CDR3aa: CAWVPGQAYEQYF
d_gene: TRBD1
v_gene: TRBV30
abundance: .
j_gene: TRBJ2-7
len: 13

CDR3nt: TGCGCCAGCAGCCTCTTATTCGGGGATGAGCAGTTCTTC
CDR3aa: CASSLLFGDEQFF
d_gene: .
v_gene: TRBV4-1
abundance: .
j_gene: TRBJ2-1
len: 13

CDR3nt: TGCGCCAGCAGCAACCCACAGGGTAACGAGCAGTACTTC
CDR3aa: CASSNPQGNEQYF
d_gene: .
v_gene: TRBV5-1
abundance: few
j_gene: TRBJ2-7
len: 13

CDR3nt: TGTGCCAGCAGGAGATCCGGGACAGGGATAAGTGAGCAGTTCTTC
CDR3aa: CASRRSGTGISEQFF
d_gene: TRBD1
v_gene: TRBV2
abundance: .
j_gene: TRBJ2-1
len: 15

CDR3nt: TGTGCCAGCACCGAGGACAGGGGCAATCAGCCCCAGCATTTT
CDR3aa: CASTEDRGNQPQHF
d_gene: TRBD1
v_gene: TRBV2
abundance: .
j_gene: TRBJ1-5
len: 14

CDR3nt: TGTGCCACCAGTGATCCGGCCAGGGGGCGCGGAGTCTATGGCTACACCTTC
CDR3aa: CATSDPARGRGVYGYTF
d_gene: TRBD1
v_gene: TRBV24-1
abundance: few
j_gene: TRBJ1-2
len: 17

CDR3nt: TGCAGCGTGACGGACTCTAATCAGCCCCAGCATTTT
CDR3aa: CSVTDSNQPQHF
d_gene: .
v_gene: TRBV29-1
abundance: .
j_gene: TRBJ1-5
len: 12